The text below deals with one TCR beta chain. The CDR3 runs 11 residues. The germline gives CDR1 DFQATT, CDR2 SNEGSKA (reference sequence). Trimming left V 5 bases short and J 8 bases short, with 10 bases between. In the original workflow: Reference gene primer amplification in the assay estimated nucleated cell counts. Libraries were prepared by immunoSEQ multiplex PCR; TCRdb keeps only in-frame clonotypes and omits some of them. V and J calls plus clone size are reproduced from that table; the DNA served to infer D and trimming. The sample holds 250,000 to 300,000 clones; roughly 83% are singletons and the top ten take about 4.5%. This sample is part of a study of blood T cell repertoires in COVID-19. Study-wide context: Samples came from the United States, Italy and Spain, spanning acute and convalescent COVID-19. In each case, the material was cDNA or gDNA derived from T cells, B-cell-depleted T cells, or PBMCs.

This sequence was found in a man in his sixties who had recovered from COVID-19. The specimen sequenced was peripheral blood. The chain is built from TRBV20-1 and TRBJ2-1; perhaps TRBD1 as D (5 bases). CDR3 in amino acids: CSAGWGDEQFF. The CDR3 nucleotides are TGCAGTGCTGGTTGGGGCGATGAGCAGTTCTTC.